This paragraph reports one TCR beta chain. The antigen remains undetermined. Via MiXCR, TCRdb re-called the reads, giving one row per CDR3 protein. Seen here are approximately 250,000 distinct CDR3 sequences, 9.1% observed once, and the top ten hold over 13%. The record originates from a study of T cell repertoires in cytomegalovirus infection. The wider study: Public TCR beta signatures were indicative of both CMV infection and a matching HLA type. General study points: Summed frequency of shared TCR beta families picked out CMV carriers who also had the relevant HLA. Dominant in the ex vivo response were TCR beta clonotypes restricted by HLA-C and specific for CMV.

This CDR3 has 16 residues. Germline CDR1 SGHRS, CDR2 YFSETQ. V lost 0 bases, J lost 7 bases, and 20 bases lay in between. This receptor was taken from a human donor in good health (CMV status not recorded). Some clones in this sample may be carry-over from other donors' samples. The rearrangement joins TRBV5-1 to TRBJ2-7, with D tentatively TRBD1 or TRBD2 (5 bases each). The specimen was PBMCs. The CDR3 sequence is CASSLARRAGPWEQYF. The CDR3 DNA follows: TGCGCCAGCAGCTTGGCCCGGCGGGCAGGGCCGTGGGAGCAGTACTTC.